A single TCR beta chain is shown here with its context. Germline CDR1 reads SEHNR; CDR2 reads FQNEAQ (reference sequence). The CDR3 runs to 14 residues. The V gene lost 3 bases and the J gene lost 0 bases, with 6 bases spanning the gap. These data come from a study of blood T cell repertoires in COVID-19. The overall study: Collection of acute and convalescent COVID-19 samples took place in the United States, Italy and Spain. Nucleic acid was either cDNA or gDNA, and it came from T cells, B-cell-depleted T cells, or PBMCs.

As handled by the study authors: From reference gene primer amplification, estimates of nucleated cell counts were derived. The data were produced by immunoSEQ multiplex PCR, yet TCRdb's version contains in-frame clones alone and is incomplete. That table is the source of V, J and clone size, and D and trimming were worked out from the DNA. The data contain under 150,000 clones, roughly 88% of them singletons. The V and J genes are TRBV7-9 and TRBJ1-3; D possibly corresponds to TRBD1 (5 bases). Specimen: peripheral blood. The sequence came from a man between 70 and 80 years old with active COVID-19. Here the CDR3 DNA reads TGTGCCAGCAGCTTGACAGCCTCTGGAAACACCATATATTTT. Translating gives CASSLTASGNTIYF.